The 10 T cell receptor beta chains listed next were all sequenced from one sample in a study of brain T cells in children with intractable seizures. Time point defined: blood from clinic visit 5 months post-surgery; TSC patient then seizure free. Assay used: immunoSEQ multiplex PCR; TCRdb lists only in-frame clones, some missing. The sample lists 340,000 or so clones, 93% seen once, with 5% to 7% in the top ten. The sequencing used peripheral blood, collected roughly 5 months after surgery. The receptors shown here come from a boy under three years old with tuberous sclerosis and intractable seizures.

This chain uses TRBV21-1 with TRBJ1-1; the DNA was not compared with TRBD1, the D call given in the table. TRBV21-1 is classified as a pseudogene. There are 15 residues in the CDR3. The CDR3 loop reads CASSLQGWLNTEAFF. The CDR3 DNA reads TGTGCCAGCAGCCTACAGGGTTGGCTGAACACTGAAGCTTTCTTT.

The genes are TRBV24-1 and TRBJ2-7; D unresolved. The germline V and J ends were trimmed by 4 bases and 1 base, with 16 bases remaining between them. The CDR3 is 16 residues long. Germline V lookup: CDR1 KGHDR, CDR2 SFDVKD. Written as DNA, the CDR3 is TGTGCCACCAGTGACCTAACCTCTAGTGGGTCCTACGAGCAGTACTTC. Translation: CATSDLTSSGSYEQYF.

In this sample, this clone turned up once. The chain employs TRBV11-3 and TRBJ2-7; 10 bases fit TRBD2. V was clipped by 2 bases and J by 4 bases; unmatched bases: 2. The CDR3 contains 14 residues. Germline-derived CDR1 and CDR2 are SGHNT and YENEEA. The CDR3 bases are TGTGCCAGCAGCTTAACTAGCGGGACTTACGAGCAGTACTTC. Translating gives CASSLTSGTYEQYF. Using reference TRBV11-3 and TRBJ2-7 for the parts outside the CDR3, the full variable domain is EAGVVQSPRYKIIEKKQPVAFWCNPISGHNTLYWYLQNLGQGPELLIRYENEEAVDDSQLPKDRFSAERLKGVDSTLKIQPAELGDSAVYLCASSLTSGTYEQYFGPGTRLTVT.

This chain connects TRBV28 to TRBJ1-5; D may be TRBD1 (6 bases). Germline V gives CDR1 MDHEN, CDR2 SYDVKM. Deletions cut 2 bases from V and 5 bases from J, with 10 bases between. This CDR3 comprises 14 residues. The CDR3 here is CASSLRGHYQPQHF. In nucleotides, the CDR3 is TGTGCCAGCAGTTTACGGGGACACTATCAGCCCCAGCATTTT.

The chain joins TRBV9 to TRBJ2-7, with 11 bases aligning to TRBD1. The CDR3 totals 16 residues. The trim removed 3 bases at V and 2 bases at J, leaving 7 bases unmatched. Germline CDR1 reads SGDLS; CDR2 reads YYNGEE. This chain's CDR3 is CASSGPGQGVTYEQYF. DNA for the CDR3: TGTGCCAGCAGCGGCCCGGGACAGGGGGTTACCTACGAGCAGTACTTC. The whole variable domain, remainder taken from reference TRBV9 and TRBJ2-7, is DSGVTQTPKHLITATGQRVTLRCSPRSGDLSVYWYQQSLDQGLQFLIQYYNGEERAKGNILERFSAQQFPDLHSELNLSSLELGDSALYFCASSGPGQGVTYEQYFGPGTRLTVT.

DNA for the CDR3: TGTGCCAGCAGTGAAGCGACCGGACTAGCGTTTAGGTATGAGCAGTTCTTC. Protein product: CASSEATGLAFRYEQFF. This chain joins TRBV6-1 and TRBJ2-1, with 9 positions matching TRBD2. Germline V gives CDR1 MNHNS, CDR2 SASEGT. The CDR3 totals 17 residues. Unmatched junction bases numbered 11, after V lost 0 bases and J lost 8 bases.

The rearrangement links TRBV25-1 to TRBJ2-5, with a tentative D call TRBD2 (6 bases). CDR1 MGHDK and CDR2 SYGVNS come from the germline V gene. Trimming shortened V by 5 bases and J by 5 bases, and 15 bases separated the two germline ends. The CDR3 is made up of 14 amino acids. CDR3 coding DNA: TGTGCCAGCAGTAAACCCAGTGGGGGGGAGACCCAGTACTTC. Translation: CASSKPSGGETQYF.

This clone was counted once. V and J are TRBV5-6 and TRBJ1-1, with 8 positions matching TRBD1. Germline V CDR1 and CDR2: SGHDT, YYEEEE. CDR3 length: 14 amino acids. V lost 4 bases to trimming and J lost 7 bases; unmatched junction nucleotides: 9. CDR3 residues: CASSPLQGAVEAFF. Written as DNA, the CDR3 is TGTGCCAGCAGCCCCCTCCAGGGGGCAGTTGAAGCTTTCTTT.

As DNA, the CDR3 is TGCGCCAGCAGCCTTACTCCGACTAGCGGCTCCTACGAGCAGTACTTC. It codes for CASSLTPTSGSYEQYF. The chain has TRBV5-1 and TRBJ2-7; 9 bases agree with TRBD2. Germline V CDR1 and CDR2: SGHRS, YFSETQ. Trimming cost V 4 bases and J 0 bases; bases outside gene matches: 8. There are 16 residues in the CDR3.

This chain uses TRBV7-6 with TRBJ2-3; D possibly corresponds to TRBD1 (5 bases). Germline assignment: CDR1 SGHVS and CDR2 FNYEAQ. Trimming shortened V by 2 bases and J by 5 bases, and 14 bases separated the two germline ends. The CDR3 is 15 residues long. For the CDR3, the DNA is TGTGCCAGCAGCTTAACCCCCATCAGGGAAGATACGCAGTATTTT. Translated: CASSLTPIREDTQYF.